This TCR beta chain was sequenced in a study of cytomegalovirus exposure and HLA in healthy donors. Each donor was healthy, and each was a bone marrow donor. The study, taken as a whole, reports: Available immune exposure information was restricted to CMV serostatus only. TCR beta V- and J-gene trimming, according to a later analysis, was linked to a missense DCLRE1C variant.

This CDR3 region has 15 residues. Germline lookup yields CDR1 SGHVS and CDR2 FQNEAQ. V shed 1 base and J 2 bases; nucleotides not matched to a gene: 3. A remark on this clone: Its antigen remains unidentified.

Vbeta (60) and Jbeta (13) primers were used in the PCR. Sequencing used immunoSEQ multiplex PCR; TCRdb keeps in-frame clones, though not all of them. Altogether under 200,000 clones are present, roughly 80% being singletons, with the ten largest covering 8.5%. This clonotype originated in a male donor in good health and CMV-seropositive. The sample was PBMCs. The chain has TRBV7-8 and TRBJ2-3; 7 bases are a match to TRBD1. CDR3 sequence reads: CASSLEQGITDTQYF. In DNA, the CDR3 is TGTGCCAGCAGCTTAGAACAGGGGATCACAGATACGCAGTATTTT.